This T cell receptor beta chain was sequenced for a study of T cell responses to AZD1222 COVID-19 vaccine. Study summary: Pooling was applied to second doses at about 4 or about 12 weeks.

Germline V gene lookup returns CDR1 SGHNT and CDR2 YYREEE (reference sequence). The CDR3 runs to 19 residues. The J segment lost 2 bases and the V segment lost 0 bases, leaving 7 bases of the junction unmatched. Using immunoSEQ multiplex PCR, the repertoire was profiled, and TCRdb retains in-frame clones only, with some absent. The sample gives 95,000 to 150,000 clones, 85% to 90% of which show up once; about 3% is in the top ten. Notes on this clone: Its antigen is still unknown.

Study-wide findings and caveats: Scientists sampled the repertoires only once the peak T cell response had passed.

This clonotype was sampled from an adult in good health. The specimen comprised peripheral blood, sampled on day 0 of AZD1222 vaccination. The chain employs TRBV5-4 and TRBJ2-3; 15 nucleotides align to TRBD2. The CDR3 loop reads CASSLAGLAGGSTTDTQYF. DNA for the CDR3: TGTGCCAGCAGCTTGGCGGGACTAGCGGGGGGCTCGACCACAGATACGCAGTATTTT.